A selection of T cell receptor beta chains follows, all from one sample in a study of T cell repertoires in cytomegalovirus infection. TCRdb fed the reads into MiXCR, producing one record per CDR3 protein. The repertoire holds approximately 730,000 distinct CDR3 sequences, with about 30% as singletons. These TCRs' antigens remain unknown. The specimen was cultured PBMCs, collected from culture after CMV antigen stimulation. The receptor source for this set is a human donor in good health (CMV status not recorded). Some clones in this sample may be carry-over from other donors' samples. The CDR3 runs from the conserved cysteine through the conserved F or W. D genes are given only for firm matches. Where a row states a size, it is once, few, many or the class of an expanded clone; other rows omit it.

CDR3: CASSFRTGRVFF
DNA: TGTGCCAGCAGCTTCCGGACAGGGCGGGTGTTTTTT
length: 12
V: TRBV7-8
D: TRBD1
J: TRBJ2-2
size: .

CDR3: CASSPPGGSVGTDTQYF
DNA: TGTGCCAGCTCACCACCGGGAGGGTCTGTCGGCACAGATACGCAGTATTTT
length: 17
V: TRBV18
D: TRBD2
J: TRBJ2-3
size: few

CDR3: CASIRTGSDYGYTF
DNA: TGTGCCAGCATCCGGACAGGGTCAGACTATGGCTACACCTTC
length: 14
V: TRBV6-6
D: TRBD1
J: TRBJ1-2
size: .

CDR3: CASSLGSGNNEQFF
DNA: TGTGCCAGCAGCTTAGGTTCCGGGAACAATGAGCAGTTCTTC
length: 14
V: TRBV7-2
D: .
J: TRBJ2-1
size: many

CDR3: CASTTGTNSPLHF
DNA: TGTGCCAGCACCACAGGGACGAATTCACCCCTCCACTTT
length: 13
V: TRBV18
D: .
J: TRBJ1-6
size: .

CDR3: CASSWDGANYGYTF
DNA: TGTGCCAGCAGTTGGGATGGAGCTAACTATGGCTACACCTTC
length: 14
V: TRBV12-3/TRBV12-4
D: .
J: TRBJ1-2
size: .

CDR3: CASSPSGINEQYF
DNA: TGTGCCAGCAGCCCAAGCGGGATCAACGAGCAGTACTTC
length: 13
V: TRBV7-2
D: TRBD2
J: TRBJ2-7
size: many

CDR3: CASSFRDRGTEAFF
DNA: TGTGCCAGCAGCTTCCGGGACCGGGGCACTGAAGCTTTCTTT
length: 14
V: TRBV7-6
D: .
J: TRBJ1-1
size: .

CDR3: CASSWNSGRVDTQYF
DNA: TGTGCCAGCAGTTGGAATAGCGGGAGGGTGGATACGCAGTATTTT
length: 15
V: TRBV12-3/TRBV12-4
D: TRBD2
J: TRBJ2-3
size: few

CDR3: CASSFFDRPSSYNSPLHF
DNA: TGTGCCAGCAGTTTCTTCGACAGACCTAGCTCCTATAATTCACCCCTCCACTTT
length: 18
V: TRBV27
D: .
J: TRBJ1-6
size: .

CDR3: CASSFSRRDGYTF
DNA: TGTGCCAGCAGTTTCAGTCGTCGAGATGGCTACACCTTC
length: 13
V: TRBV12-3/TRBV12-4
D: .
J: TRBJ1-2
size: few

CDR3: CASSPRVDRYGYTF
DNA: TGTGCCAGCAGCCCCAGGGTGGACCGCTATGGCTACACCTTC
length: 14
V: TRBV7-8
D: .
J: TRBJ1-2
size: many

CDR3: CASSERRDIPTEAFF
DNA: TGTGCCAGCAGTGAACGACGGGACATACCCACTGAAGCTTTCTTT
length: 15
V: TRBV6-1
D: .
J: TRBJ1-1
size: many

CDR3: CASSQEIGGNQETQYF
DNA: TGCGCCAGCAGCCAAGAAATCGGGGGGAACCAAGAGACCCAGTACTTC
length: 16
V: TRBV4-1
D: TRBD2
J: TRBJ2-5
size: .

CDR3: CASSAARYEQYF
DNA: TGTGCCAGCAGTGCCGCACGCTACGAGCAGTACTTC
length: 12
V: TRBV7-9
D: .
J: TRBJ2-7
size: .

CDR3: CASSLRRGLGNEQFF
DNA: TGTGCCAGCAGCTTACGGCGGGGGCTGGGTAATGAGCAGTTCTTC
length: 15
V: TRBV7-2
D: .
J: TRBJ2-1
size: .

CDR3: CASPLLAGGSFETQYF
DNA: TGTGCCAGCCCTTTACTAGCGGGAGGGAGTTTTGAGACCCAGTACTTC
length: 16
V: TRBV6-1
D: TRBD2
J: TRBJ2-5
size: .

CDR3: CASSGTGTVHEQYF
DNA: TGTGCCAGCAGTGGGACTGGGACAGTGCACGAGCAGTACTTC
length: 14
V: TRBV28
D: .
J: TRBJ2-7
size: few

CDR3: CASSSDRGNPWGAMNTEAFF
DNA: TGTGCCAGCAGCTCCGACAGGGGGAACCCCTGGGGCGCAATGAACACTGAAGCTTTCTTT
length: 20
V: TRBV7-9
D: TRBD1
J: TRBJ1-1
size: .

CDR3: CASNRQGLIQPQHF
DNA: TGTGCCAGCAACCGACAGGGGCTCATCCAGCCCCAGCATTTT
length: 14
V: TRBV12-3/TRBV12-4
D: TRBD1
J: TRBJ1-5
size: few

CDR3: CASSRDRWRNTIYF
DNA: TGTGCCAGCAGTCGGGACAGGTGGAGAAACACCATATATTTT
length: 14
V: TRBV6-5
D: TRBD1
J: TRBJ1-3
size: .

CDR3: CASSAQGQANTEAFF
DNA: TGTGCCAGCAGCGCCCAGGGACAAGCCAACACTGAAGCTTTCTTT
length: 15
V: TRBV5-4
D: .
J: TRBJ1-1
size: .

CDR3: CASSFPGLRKPKSTYEQYF
DNA: TGTGCCAGCAGTTTCCCCGGCCTCCGAAAACCGAAAAGCACCTACGAGCAGTACTTC
length: 19
V: TRBV12-3/TRBV12-4
D: .
J: TRBJ2-7
size: .

CDR3: CASSFSGGNQPRHF
DNA: TGTGCCAGCAGCTTTTCGGGCGGCAATCAGCCCCGGCATTTT
length: 14
V: TRBV7-4
D: .
J: TRBJ1-5
size: .

CDR3: CSALTGGGGRSYNEQFF
DNA: TGCAGCGCCTTGACAGGGGGCGGCGGTCGCTCCTACAATGAGCAGTTCTTC
length: 17
V: TRBV29-1
D: TRBD1
J: TRBJ2-1
size: few

CDR3: CASSPWALTHSGNTIYF
DNA: TGCGCCAGCAGCCCGTGGGCTCTTACCCACTCTGGAAACACCATATATTTT
length: 17
V: TRBV4-1
D: .
J: TRBJ1-3
size: few

CDR3: CASSSGGTANTGELFF
DNA: TGTGCCAGCAGCTCAGGAGGGACAGCGAACACCGGGGAGCTGTTTTTT
length: 16
V: TRBV28
D: .
J: TRBJ2-2
size: few

CDR3: CASSLGLYQETQYF
DNA: TGTGCCAGCAGCTTAGGGCTGTACCAAGAGACCCAGTACTTC
length: 14
V: TRBV7-2
D: .
J: TRBJ2-5
size: many

CDR3: CSARSGHSYEQYF
DNA: TGCAGTGCTAGATCTGGCCACTCCTACGAGCAGTACTTC
length: 13
V: TRBV20-1
D: .
J: TRBJ2-7
size: .

CDR3: CSASLGTYQETQYF
DNA: TGCAGTGCTTCCCTGGGTACCTATCAAGAGACCCAGTACTTC
length: 14
V: TRBV20-1
D: .
J: TRBJ2-5
size: .

CDR3: CASSWAGGGGELFF
DNA: TGTGCCAGCAGCTGGGCAGGGGGAGGCGGGGAGCTGTTTTTT
length: 14
V: TRBV7-2
D: .
J: TRBJ2-2
size: few

CDR3: CASSFIGVGAGDTQYF
DNA: TGTGCCAGCAGCTTCATCGGGGTTGGGGCCGGGGATACGCAGTATTTT
length: 16
V: TRBV11-2
D: .
J: TRBJ2-3
size: .

CDR3: CASSTGLAGEIRYEQYF
DNA: TGTGCCAGCAGTACGGGACTAGCGGGAGAAATCAGATACGAGCAGTACTTC
length: 17
V: TRBV6-1
D: TRBD2
J: TRBJ2-7
size: .

CDR3: CASSFSSDRPVETQYF
DNA: TGTGCCAGCAGCTTTTCGTCTGACAGACCGGTAGAGACCCAGTACTTC
length: 16
V: TRBV5-6
D: .
J: TRBJ2-5
size: few

CDR3: CAGPRYPYEQYF
DNA: TGCGCCGGCCCCCGATACCCCTACGAGCAGTACTTC
length: 12
V: TRBV7-9
D: .
J: TRBJ2-7
size: few

CDR3: CASSQTMGGGPSNQPQHF
DNA: TGCGCCAGCAGTCAGACCATGGGCGGAGGGCCTTCAAATCAGCCCCAGCATTTT
length: 18
V: TRBV23-1
D: .
J: TRBJ1-5
size: .

CDR3: CASSSHGTAHNEQFF
DNA: TGTGCCAGCAGCTCACACGGGACAGCTCACAATGAGCAGTTCTTC
length: 15
V: TRBV7-2
D: TRBD1
J: TRBJ2-1
size: few

CDR3: CASSNVNEQFF
DNA: TGTGCCAGTAGTAATGTTAATGAGCAGTTCTTC
length: 11
V: TRBV19
D: .
J: TRBJ2-1
size: few

CDR3: CASSLGGGGVFSGQPQHF
DNA: TGTGCCAGCAGCTTAGGCGGAGGGGGCGTCTTTTCCGGTCAGCCCCAGCATTTT
length: 18
V: TRBV7-8
D: TRBD1
J: TRBJ1-5
size: .

CDR3: CASSQSGLAGSYNEQFF
DNA: TGCGCCAGCAGCCAATCAGGACTAGCGGGCTCCTACAATGAGCAGTTCTTC
length: 17
V: TRBV4-1
D: TRBD2
J: TRBJ2-1
size: .

CDR3: CASSRLGTNEKLFF
DNA: TGTGCCAGCAGCCGGCTCGGGACTAATGAAAAACTGTTTTTT
length: 14
V: TRBV7-2
D: .
J: TRBJ1-4
size: many

CDR3: CASAHRRDRIYEQYF
DNA: TGCGCCAGCGCCCACCGCCGGGACAGGATCTACGAGCAGTACTTC
length: 15
V: TRBV23-1
D: TRBD1
J: TRBJ2-7
size: .

CDR3: CASGTSVTYEQYF
DNA: TGTGCCAGTGGGACTAGCGTGACCTACGAGCAGTACTTC
length: 13
V: TRBV2
D: TRBD2
J: TRBJ2-7
size: few

CDR3: CASSLGPGQGYQPQHF
DNA: TGTGCCAGCAGCTTGGGTCCGGGACAGGGATATCAGCCCCAGCATTTT
length: 16
V: TRBV7-4
D: TRBD1
J: TRBJ1-5
size: .

CDR3: CASSLVSGGGELFF
DNA: TGTGCCAGCAGCTTAGTTAGCGGGGGCGGGGAGCTGTTTTTT
length: 14
V: TRBV7-2
D: TRBD2
J: TRBJ2-2
size: many

CDR3: CASSQEWLAGGEEQYF
DNA: TGCGCCAGCAGCCAAGAGTGGCTAGCGGGAGGTGAAGAGCAGTACTTC
length: 16
V: TRBV4-3
D: TRBD2
J: TRBJ2-7
size: few

CDR3: CASSEEVYGQETQYF
DNA: TGTGCCAGCAGTGAAGAAGTTTACGGACAAGAGACCCAGTACTTC
length: 15
V: TRBV2
D: .
J: TRBJ2-5
size: .

CDR3: CAISPGTEAFF
DNA: TGTGCCATCAGTCCTGGGACTGAAGCTTTCTTT
length: 11
V: TRBV10-3
D: .
J: TRBJ1-1
size: .

CDR3: CASSLGQRISYGYTF
DNA: TGTGCCAGCAGTTTGGGACAGCGAATATCCTATGGCTACACCTTC
length: 15
V: TRBV2
D: TRBD1
J: TRBJ1-2
size: .